This TCR beta chain is drawn from a study of beta chain features in type 1 diabetes. Study findings and constraints: Resolution of whether HLA type affects TCRB rearrangement was not achieved here. In every one of the four CD4+ subsets, TCRB CDR3s were moderately but significantly shorter in Type 1 diabetes patients.

Based on CD45RO/CCR7/CD25/CD127/CD95/CD27, CD4+ regulatory, stem cell-like memory, naive and central memory cells were sorted. Populations obtained by sorting all exceeded 95% purity. Between the trimmed V and J ends, which lost 0 bases and 1 base, there was a span of 3 bases. Germline values: CDR1 SGHDN, CDR2 FVKESK. This CDR3 contains 13 residues. This clone was counted many times. The antigen remains undetermined. Other DNA sequences in this sample translate to the same CDR3. Expressed TCRB transcripts were sequenced, since all the RNA that had been isolated was reverse transcribed. Profiling relied on immunoSEQ multiplex PCR, and the TCRdb table lists in-frame clones only, not all of them. The sample has roughly 290,000 clones; around 7.3% are singletons.

The receptor comes from a woman between 18 and 30 years old in good health. The chain combines TRBV14 with TRBJ1-1; D gene ambiguous. The sequencing input was central memory CD4+ T cells from blood. The CDR3 sequence is CASSQDRNTEAFF. For the CDR3, the DNA is TGTGCCAGCAGCCAAGACAGGAACACTGAAGCTTTCTTT.